A single TCR beta chain is shown here with its context. The antigen remains undetermined. This sample is drawn from a study of cytomegalovirus exposure and HLA in healthy donors. Notes on the study in general: Reportedly, HLA-A and HLA-B alleles of most subjects were accurately predicted from TCR beta. Most TCR sequences proved rare, with some public TCRs found in many donors.

The ends were cut back, 6 bases at V and 0 bases at J, with 13 bases in the middle. This CDR3 spans 15 amino acids. Germline V gene data show CDR1 as MDHEN and CDR2 as SYDVKM. With 60 Vbeta and 13 Jbeta primers, the PCR was carried out. Assay: immunoSEQ multiplex PCR; the TCRdb copy retains only in-frame clones and omits some. The repertoire holds 150,000 or so clones, with roughly 77% as singletons. The chain is built from TRBV28 and TRBJ2-3; TRBD2 is a possible D gene (5 bases). Sequenced material: PBMCs. The receptor comes from a man aged 40-50 years in good health and CMV-seronegative. CDR3 sequence: CASRVGLASTDTQYF. The DNA of the CDR3 is TGTGCCAGCAGGGTGGGTCTAGCAAGCACAGATACGCAGTATTTT.